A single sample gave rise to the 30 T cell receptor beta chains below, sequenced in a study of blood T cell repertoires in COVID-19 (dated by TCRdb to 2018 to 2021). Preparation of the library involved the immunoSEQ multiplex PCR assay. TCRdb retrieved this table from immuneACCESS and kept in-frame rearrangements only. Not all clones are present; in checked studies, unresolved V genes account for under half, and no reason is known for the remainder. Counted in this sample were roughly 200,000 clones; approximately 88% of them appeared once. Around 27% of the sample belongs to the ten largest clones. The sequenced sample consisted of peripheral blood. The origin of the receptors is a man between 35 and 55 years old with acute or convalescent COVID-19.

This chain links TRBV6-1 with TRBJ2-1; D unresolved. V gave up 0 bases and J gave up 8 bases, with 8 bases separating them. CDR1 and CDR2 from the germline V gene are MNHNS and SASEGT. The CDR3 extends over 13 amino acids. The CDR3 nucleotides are TGTGCCAGCAGTGAAGCGTTGGGCGATGAGCAGTTCTTC. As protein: CASSEALGDEQFF.

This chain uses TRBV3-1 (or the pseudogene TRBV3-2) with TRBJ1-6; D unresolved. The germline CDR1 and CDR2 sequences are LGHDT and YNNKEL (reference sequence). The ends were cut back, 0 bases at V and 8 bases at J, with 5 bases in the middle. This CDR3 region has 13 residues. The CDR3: CASSQEQYSPLHF. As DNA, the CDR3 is TGTGCCAGCAGCCAAGAGCAGTATTCACCCCTCCACTTT.

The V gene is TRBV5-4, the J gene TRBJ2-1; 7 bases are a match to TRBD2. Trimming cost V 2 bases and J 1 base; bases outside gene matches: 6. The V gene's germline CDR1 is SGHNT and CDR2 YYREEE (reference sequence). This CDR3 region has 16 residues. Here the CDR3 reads CASSFAGVRSYNEQFF. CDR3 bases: TGTGCCAGCAGCTTTGCGGGAGTTCGGTCCTACAATGAGCAGTTCTTC. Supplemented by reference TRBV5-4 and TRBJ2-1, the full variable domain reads ETGVTQSPTHLIKTRGQQVTLRCSSQSGHNTVSWYQQALGQGPQFIFQYYREEENGRGNFPPRFSGLQFPNYSSELNVNALELDDSALYLCASSFAGVRSYNEQFFGPGTRLTVL.

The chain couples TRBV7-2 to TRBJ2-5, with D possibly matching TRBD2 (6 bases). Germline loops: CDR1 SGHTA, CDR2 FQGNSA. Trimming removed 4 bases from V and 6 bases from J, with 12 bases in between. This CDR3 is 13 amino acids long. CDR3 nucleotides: TGTGCCAGCAGCTCCCGGGGGAGCCAGACCCAGTACTTC. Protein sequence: CASSSRGSQTQYF.

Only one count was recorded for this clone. The CDR3 protein is CASSHSSSAFF. In DNA form, the CDR3 reads TGTGCCAGCAGCCACTCTTCTTCGGCTTTCTTT. The rearrangement links TRBV3-1 (or the pseudogene TRBV3-2) to TRBJ1-1; D unclear. Germline CDR1 LGHDT, CDR2 YNNKEL (reference sequence). The CDR3 sequence is 11 residues long. V gave up 3 bases and J gave up 11 bases, with 10 bases separating them.

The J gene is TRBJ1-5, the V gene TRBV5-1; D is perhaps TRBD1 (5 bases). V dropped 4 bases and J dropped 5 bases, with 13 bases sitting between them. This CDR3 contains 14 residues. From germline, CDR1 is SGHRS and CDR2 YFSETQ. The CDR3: CASSPQGGDQPQHF. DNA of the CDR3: TGCGCCAGCAGCCCCCAGGGAGGGGATCAGCCCCAGCATTTT.

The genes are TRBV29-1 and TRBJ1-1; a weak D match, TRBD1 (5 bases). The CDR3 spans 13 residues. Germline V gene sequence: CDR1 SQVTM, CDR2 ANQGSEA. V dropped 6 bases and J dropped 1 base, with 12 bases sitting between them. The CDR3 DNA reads TGCAGCGTGGTTCGTACAGGGAACACTGAAGCTTTCTTT. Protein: CSVVRTGNTEAFF.

DNA for the CDR3: TGTGCCAGCTCACTACTACAGGGGAACAGAAACACCATATATTTT. It encodes CASSLLQGNRNTIYF. This rearrangement joins TRBV18 to TRBJ1-3, with 7 positions matching TRBD1. The V and J ends lost 4 bases and 5 bases, in that order; junction bases with no gene match: 8. From germline, CDR1 is KGHSH and CDR2 LQKENI. This CDR3 region has 15 residues.

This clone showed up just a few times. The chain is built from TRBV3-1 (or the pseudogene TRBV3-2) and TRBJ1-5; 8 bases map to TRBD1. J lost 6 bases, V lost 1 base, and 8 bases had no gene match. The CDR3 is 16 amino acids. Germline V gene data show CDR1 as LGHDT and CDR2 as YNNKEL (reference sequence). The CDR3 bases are TGTGCCAGCAGCCAAGGGTTCGGACAGGGTGGTCAGCCCCAGCATTTT. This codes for CASSQGFGQGGQPQHF.

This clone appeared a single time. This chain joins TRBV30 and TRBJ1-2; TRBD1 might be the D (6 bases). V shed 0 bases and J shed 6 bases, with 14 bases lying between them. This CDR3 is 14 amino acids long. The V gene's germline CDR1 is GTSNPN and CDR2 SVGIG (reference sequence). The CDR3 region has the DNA TGTGCCTGGAGTGTCTCTCAGGGGCGAAATGGCTACACCTTC. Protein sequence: CAWSVSQGRNGYTF.

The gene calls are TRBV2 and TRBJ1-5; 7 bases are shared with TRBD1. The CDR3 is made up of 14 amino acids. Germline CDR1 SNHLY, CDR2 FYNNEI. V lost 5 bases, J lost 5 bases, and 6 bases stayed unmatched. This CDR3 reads CASSTGTAYQPQHF. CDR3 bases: TGTGCCAGCAGTACCGGGACAGCCTATCAGCCCCAGCATTTT.

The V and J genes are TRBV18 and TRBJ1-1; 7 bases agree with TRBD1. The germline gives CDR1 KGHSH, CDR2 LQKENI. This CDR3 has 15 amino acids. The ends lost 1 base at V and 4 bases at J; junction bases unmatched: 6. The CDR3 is CASSPRQGEITEAFF. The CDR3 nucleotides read TGTGCCAGCTCACCACGACAGGGAGAAATCACTGAAGCTTTCTTT.

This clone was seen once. The CDR3 protein is CASSYGTPGNTIYF. CDR3 bases: TGTGCCAGCAGTTACGGGACACCTGGAAACACCATATATTTT. The chain is built from TRBV6-5 and TRBJ1-3; D is perhaps TRBD1 (6 bases). CDR3 length: 14 residues. V was shortened by 2 bases and J by 2 bases, with 7 bases between the two germline ends. Germline lookup yields CDR1 MNHEY and CDR2 SVGAGI.

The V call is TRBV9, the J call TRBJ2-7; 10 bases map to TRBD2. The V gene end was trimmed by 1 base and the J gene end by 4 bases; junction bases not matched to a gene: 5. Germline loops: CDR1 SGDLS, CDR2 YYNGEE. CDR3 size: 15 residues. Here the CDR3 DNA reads TGTGCCAGCAGCGTATCCCGACTAGCGGGTTACGAGCAGTACTTC. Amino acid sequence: CASSVSRLAGYEQYF. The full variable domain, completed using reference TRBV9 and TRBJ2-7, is DSGVTQTPKHLITATGQRVTLRCSPRSGDLSVYWYQQSLDQGLQFLIQYYNGEERAKGNILERFSAQQFPDLHSELNLSSLELGDSALYFCASSVSRLAGYEQYFGPGTRLTVT.

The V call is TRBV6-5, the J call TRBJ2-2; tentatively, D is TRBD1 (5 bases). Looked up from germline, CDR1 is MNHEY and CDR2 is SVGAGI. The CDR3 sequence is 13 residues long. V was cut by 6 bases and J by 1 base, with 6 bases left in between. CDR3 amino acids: CASSQGNTGELFF. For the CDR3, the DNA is TGTGCCAGCAGCCAGGGGAACACCGGGGAGCTGTTTTTT.

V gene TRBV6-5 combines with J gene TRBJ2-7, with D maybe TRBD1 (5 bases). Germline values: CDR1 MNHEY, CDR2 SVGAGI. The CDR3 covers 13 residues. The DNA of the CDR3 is TGTGCCAGTAAGTCGGCTTCGATGAGTGGGGCCTTTGTC. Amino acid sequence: CASKSASMSGAFV.

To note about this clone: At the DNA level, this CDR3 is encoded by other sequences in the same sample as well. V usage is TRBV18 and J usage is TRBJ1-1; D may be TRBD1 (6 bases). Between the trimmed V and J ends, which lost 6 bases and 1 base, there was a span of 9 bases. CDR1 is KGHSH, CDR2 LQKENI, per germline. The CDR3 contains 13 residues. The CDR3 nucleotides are TGTGCCAGCTCCCGACAGGAGAACACTGAAGCTTTCTTT. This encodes CASSRQENTEAFF. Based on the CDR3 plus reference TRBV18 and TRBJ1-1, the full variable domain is NAGVMQNPRHLVRRRGQEARLRCSPMKGHSHVYWYRQLPEEGLKFMVYLQKENIIDESGMPKERFSAEFPKEGPSILRIQQVVRGDSAAYFCASSRQENTEAFFGQGTRLTVV.

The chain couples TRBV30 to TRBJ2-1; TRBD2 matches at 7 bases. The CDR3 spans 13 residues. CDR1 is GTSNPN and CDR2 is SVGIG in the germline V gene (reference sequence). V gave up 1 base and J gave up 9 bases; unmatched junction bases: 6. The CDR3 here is CAWSGTRIGEQFF. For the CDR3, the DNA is TGTGCCTGGAGTGGGACTAGAATCGGTGAGCAGTTCTTC.

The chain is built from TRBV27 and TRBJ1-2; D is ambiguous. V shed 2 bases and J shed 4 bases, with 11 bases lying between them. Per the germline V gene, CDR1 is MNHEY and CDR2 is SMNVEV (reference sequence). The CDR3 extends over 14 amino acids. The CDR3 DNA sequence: TGTGCCAGCAGTTTAAAAGGCCAGGTCTATGGCTACACCTTC. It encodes CASSLKGQVYGYTF.

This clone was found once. CDR3 protein: CASSLPRDRSSPNEKLFF. As DNA, the CDR3 is TGTGCCAGCAGCTTGCCCAGGGATCGGTCGAGCCCCAATGAAAAACTGTTTTTT. This chain connects TRBV5-8 to TRBJ1-4; maybe TRBD1 (5 bases). The CDR3 extends over 18 amino acids. Per the germline V gene, CDR1 is SGHTS and CDR2 is YDEGEE. Trimming removed 1 base at V and 5 bases at J, with 21 bases between.

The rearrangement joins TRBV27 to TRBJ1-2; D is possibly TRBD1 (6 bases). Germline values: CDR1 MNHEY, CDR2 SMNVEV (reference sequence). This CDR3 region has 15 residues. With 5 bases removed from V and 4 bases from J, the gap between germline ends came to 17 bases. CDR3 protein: CASSRGAAVGYGYTF. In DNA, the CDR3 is TGTGCCAGCAGTCGGGGGGCAGCTGTCGGCTATGGCTACACCTTC.

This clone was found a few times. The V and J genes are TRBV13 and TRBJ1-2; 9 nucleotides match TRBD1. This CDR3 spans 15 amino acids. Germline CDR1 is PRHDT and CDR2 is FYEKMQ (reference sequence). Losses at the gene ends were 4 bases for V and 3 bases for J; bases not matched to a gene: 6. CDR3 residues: CASSSGDRVDYGYTF. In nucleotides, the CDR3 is TGTGCCAGCAGCTCCGGGGACAGGGTAGACTATGGCTACACCTTC. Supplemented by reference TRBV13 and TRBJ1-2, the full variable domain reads AAGVIQSPRHLIKEKRETATLKCYPIPRHDTVYWYQQGPGQDPQFLISFYEKMQSDKGSIPDRFSAQQFSDYHSELNMSSLELGDSALYFCASSSGDRVDYGYTFGSGTRLTVV.

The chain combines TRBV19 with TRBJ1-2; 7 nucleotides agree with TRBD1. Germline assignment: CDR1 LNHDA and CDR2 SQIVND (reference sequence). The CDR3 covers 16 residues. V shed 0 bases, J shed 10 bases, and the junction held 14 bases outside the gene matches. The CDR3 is CASSIDRSEGDRIYTF. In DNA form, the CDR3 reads TGTGCCAGTAGTATAGATAGAAGTGAGGGGGACAGAATCTACACCTTC.

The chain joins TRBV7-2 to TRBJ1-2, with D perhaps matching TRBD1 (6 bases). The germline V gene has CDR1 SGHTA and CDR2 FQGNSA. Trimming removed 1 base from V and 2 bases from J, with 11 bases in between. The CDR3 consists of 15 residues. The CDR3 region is CASSLGKGVNYGYTF. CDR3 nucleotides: TGTGCCAGCAGCTTAGGGAAGGGGGTAAACTATGGCTACACCTTC.

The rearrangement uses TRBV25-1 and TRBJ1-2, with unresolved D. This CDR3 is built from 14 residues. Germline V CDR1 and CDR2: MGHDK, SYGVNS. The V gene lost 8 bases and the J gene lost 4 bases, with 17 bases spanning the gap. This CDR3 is CASSTRDGLYGYTF. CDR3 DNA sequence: TGTGCCAGCTCGACGAGGGATGGCCTCTATGGCTACACCTTC.

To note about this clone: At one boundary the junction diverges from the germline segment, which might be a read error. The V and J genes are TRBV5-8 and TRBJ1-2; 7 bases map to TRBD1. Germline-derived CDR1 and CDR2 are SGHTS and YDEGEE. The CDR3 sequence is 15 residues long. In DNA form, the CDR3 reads TGTGCCAGCAGTTTGGATCCGACAGGGATTTATGGCTACACCTTC. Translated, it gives CASSLDPTGIYGYTF.

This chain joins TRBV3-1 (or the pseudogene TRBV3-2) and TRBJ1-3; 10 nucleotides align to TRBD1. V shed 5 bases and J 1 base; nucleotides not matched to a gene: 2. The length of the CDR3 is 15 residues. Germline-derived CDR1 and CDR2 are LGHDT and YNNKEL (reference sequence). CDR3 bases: TGTGCCAGCAGCATGGGACAGGGGTCTGGAAACACCATATATTTT. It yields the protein CASSMGQGSGNTIYF.

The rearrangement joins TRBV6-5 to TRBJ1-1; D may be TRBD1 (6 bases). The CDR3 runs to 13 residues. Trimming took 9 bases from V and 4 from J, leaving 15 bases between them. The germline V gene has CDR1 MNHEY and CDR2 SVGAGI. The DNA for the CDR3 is TGTGCCAGTCTCAGGGGTGCGAGCACTGAAGCTTTCTTT. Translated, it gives CASLRGASTEAFF.

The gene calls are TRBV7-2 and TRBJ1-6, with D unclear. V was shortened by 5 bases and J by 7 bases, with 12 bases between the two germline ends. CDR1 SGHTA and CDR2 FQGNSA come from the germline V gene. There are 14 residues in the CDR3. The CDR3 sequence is CASSPGSTNSPLHF. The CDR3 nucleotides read TGTGCCAGCAGCCCCGGGTCCACCAATTCACCCCTCCACTTT.

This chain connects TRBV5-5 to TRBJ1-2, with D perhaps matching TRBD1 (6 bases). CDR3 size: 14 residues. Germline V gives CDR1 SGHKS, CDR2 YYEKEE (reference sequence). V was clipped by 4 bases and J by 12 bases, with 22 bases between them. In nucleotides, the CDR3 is TGTGCCAGCAGCCGCGACAGGAGCAGGACCATGGACACCTTC. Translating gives CASSRDRSRTMDTF.